This note documents a single TCR beta chain sequence. What it binds is not known. This entry comes from a study of T-cell memory formation after mild COVID-19. The germline V and J ends were trimmed by 5 bases and 4 bases, with 12 bases remaining between them. The length of the CDR3 is 15 residues. After 5'RACE with constant-segment primers, TCR alpha and TCR beta cDNA libraries carrying sample barcodes and UMIs were obtained. TCRdb independently ran MiXCR on the 5' RACE reads; one entry per CDR3 protein. The profile covers approximately 270,000 distinct CDR3 sequences, with roughly 17% appearing a single time and less than 30% taken by the ten largest. Study-level points and caveats: Contracting clones from day 15 to 85 showed balanced CD4/CD8; later expanders favored CD4+. Of the contracting clones, CD4+ ones lay mainly in CM and EM, and CD8+ ones in EMRA.

J is TRBJ2-6 and V is TRBV12-3 or TRBV12-4, with no clear D. The sequence was collected from a man aged 18 to 29 who had mild COVID-19 (a few samples of this study predate the infection). Cell type and time point are not known. The sample consisted of PBMCs or a T cell subset sorted from them (not recorded which). The CDR3 loop reads CASSRDILGANVLTF. DNA of the CDR3: TGTGCCAGCAGTCGCGACATTCTGGGGGCCAACGTCCTGACTTTC.